This TCR beta chain was observed in a study of blood T cell repertoires in COVID-19. The CDR3 totals 15 residues. Profiled with immunoSEQ multiplex PCR; TCRdb holds only in-frame clones, not every one. The sample shows tens of thousands of clones, 85% to 90% of them seen only once. The chain couples TRBV21-1 to TRBJ2-7; the table calls TRBD2, which could not be checked here. TRBV21-1 has pseudogene status. The sequence came from a man aged 55 to 70 with acute or convalescent COVID-19. What was sequenced was peripheral blood. CDR3 sequence (DNA): TGTGCCAGCAGCAAAATATTTCCTCGCGACTACGAGCAGTACTTC. It translates to CASSKIFPRDYEQYF.